This entry describes one T cell receptor beta chain. Its target antigen remains unknown. Base qualities are not recorded, but no much larger clone differs from it by a single base. This specimen comes from a study of blood T cell repertoires in COVID-19 (dated by TCRdb to between 2020 and 2021). Broadly, across the study: Collaborator samples came from the United States, Italy and Spain and covered acute and convalescent phases of COVID-19. The prospective study material was composed of cDNA or gDNA derived from T cells, B-cell-depleted T cells, or PBMCs. The dataset comprised deeply sampled blood TCRbeta repertoires from subjects exposed to, actively infected with, or recovered from COVID-19. The repertoires were released in a freely available public database intended as a resource for research on the immune response to SARS-CoV-2. The samples were drawn from the first 160 participants of the ongoing ImmuneRACE study and from 1,200 or so subjects provided by 6 global collaborators. A de-identified subject ID, COVID-19 status, age in years and sex were almost always included in the sample metadata. Where available, HLA class I and class II types were obtained from metadata supplied by the sample provider rather than from assay-based typing.

TCRbeta CDR3 regions were amplified from genomic DNA using the immunoSEQ Assay, a bias-controlled multiplex PCR. Concerning the study's data processing: The number of nucleated cells in each sample was estimated by amplification of reference gene primers within the assay. To quantify the absolute abundance of each unique TCRbeta CDR3 rearrangement, sequence reads were collapsed and filtered. For each sample, productive Simpson clonality was calculated as the square root of Simpson's diversity index across productive rearrangements. The table comes from immuneACCESS by way of TCRdb, which keeps in-frame sequences with V and J called. Part of the clones is missing from these tables; in studies checked, under half for an unresolved V gene and the rest for unknown reasons. Clone size and the V and J calls come from that table; the DNA yielded D and trimming. The sample table records about 110,000 clones; less than 85% of these occur just once. The top ten clonotypes cover 11% to 15% of the sample.

Collaborating institutions collected whole blood in K2EDTA tubes following their own protocols. For TCRbeta analysis, collaborator samples were shipped as frozen whole blood, as isolated PBMCs, or as DNA extracted from either sample type. CDR1 and CDR2 (MGHRA, YSYEKL) derive from the germline V gene. The V end gives up 1 base and the J end 3 bases, leaving 0 bases in the junction not matched to a gene. The CDR3, from cysteine to phenylalanine, totals 13 residues. Just CDR3 DNA is preserved here, 39 bases in frame from base 1. The paper as a whole reports these results and caveats: The amount of clinical and demographic metadata varied by source and participant and was provided uncurated.

The clonotype comes from a woman in her sixties or seventies with acute or convalescent COVID-19. Sample: peripheral blood. The chain is assembled from TRBV4-1 and TRBJ2-7; 7 middle bases align to TRBD1. The CDR3 has the sequence CASSQGDSYEQYF. At the DNA level, the sequence is TGCGCCAGCAGCCAAGGGGACAGCTACGAGCAGTACTTC.